The clone carrying this TCR beta chain was counted between two and nine times. Antigen specificity is unknown. The sample is drawn from a study of cytomegalovirus exposure and HLA in healthy donors. PCR employed 60 Vbeta and 13 Jbeta primers. In the authors' methods: An analysis performed later counted roughly 80 million unique TCR beta chains (roughly 10 million of them shared). Repertoires were generated with immunoSEQ multiplex PCR, while TCRdb's copy carries only in-frame clones and drops some. From that table come the V and J calls and clone size; the DNA was used to work out D and trimming. The sample yields more than 25,000 clones, more than 55% seen once. General study results and limits: Some TCR beta chains (over 150 of them) were listed as cytomegalovirus-associated. The authors excluded some V segments, including TRBV6-2 and TRBV6-3, as indistinguishable. The authors later linked a missense DCLRE1C variant to TCR beta V- and J-gene trimming.

With V trimmed by 0 bases and J by 1 base, 11 bases remained unmatched. Germline V gene lookup returns CDR1 LGHNA and CDR2 YNFKEQ. The CDR3 contains 19 residues. The genes are TRBV4-2 and TRBJ1-5; TRBD1 agrees at 8 bases. Sequenced: PBMCs. This clonotype was sampled from a male donor in good health and CMV-seropositive. Written as DNA, the CDR3 is TGTGCCAGCAGCCAAGAGCTGGCAGGGGGCGTCTCGAGCAATCAGCCCCAGCATTTT. Translating it yields CASSQELAGGVSSNQPQHF.